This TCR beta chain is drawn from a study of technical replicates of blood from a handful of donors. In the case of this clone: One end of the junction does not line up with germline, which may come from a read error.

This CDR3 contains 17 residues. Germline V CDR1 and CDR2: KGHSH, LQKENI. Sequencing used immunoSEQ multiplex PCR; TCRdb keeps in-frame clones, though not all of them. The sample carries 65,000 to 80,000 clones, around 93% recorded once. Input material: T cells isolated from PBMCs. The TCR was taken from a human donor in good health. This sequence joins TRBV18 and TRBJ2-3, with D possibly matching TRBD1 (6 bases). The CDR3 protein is CASSPTTGQYFTNTQYF. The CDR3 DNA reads TGTGCCAGCTCACCGACGACAGGACAGTATTTCACAAATACGCAGTATTTT.